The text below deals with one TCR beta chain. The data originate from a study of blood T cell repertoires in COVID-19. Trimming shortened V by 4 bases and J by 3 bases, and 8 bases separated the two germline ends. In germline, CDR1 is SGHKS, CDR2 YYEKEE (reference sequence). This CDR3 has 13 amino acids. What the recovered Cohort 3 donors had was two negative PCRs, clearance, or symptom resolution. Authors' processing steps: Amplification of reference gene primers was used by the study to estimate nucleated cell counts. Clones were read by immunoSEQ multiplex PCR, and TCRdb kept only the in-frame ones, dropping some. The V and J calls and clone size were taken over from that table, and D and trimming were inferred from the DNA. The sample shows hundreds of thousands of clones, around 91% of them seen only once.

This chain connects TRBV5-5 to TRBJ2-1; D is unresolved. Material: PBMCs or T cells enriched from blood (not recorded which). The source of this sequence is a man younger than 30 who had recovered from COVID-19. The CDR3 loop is CASSDRFYNEQFF. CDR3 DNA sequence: TGTGCCAGCAGCGATCGGTTCTACAATGAGCAGTTCTTC.